This T cell receptor beta chain was retrieved from a study of cytomegalovirus exposure and HLA in healthy donors (dated by TCRdb to 2016 to 2017). Regarding the study in general: An earlier analysis of approximately 600 of the donors reported about 250 Gb of sequence data and 100 million to 140 million unique TCR beta sequences from 150 million to 200 million T cells. An earlier analysis of roughly 580 of the donors used high-throughput TCR beta sequencing to judge whether each TCR beta V gene segment behaved as functional or pseudogenic. A later genetic analysis took genome-wide SNP genotypes for about three fifths of the roughly 670 donors and used that subset as a discovery cohort. In a later analysis, previously published TCR beta repertoires from about 640 donors were re-analyzed and high-resolution HLA genotyping was added so that TCR occurrence patterns could be studied. HLA typing included class I and class II loci at four-digit resolution. All discovery cohort repertoires had been generated using a single sequencing platform. Typing coverage varied by locus: about 620-640 donors for A, B, C, DRB1 and DQB1; approximately 500 for DQA1; 606 for DPA1; some 470 for DPB1. On average, 235,054 unique TCR beta nucleotide sequences were sequenced per donor among about 400 genotyped donors of the cohort, with roughly 18% of those sequences being non-productive. Donor age, sex, ethnicity and CMV serostatus were collected together with the repertoire data. The study profiled the T cell repertoires of under 700 subjects by immunosequencing and related them to cytomegalovirus serostatus. Besides the first cohort of around 700 subjects, a separate validation cohort made up of roughly 120 different subjects was used. The later analysis used no new phenotypic data to find candidate immune exposures, relying instead on TCR beta sequences and their occurrence across donors. To predict cytomegalovirus infection status, the study brought together high-throughput TCR immunosequencing, statistical association of individual TCRs with disease status, and machine learning. Of the approximately 400 genotyped donors, less than 90% were placed in the genetic ancestry cluster associated with self-reported Caucasian donors. The study was designed to test whether signatures of past pathogen exposure could be identified by cataloging public T cell receptors. Roughly five DR-DQ haplotypes were handled as single units for association and clustering because linkage in the cohort was strong. An early release that covered roughly 600 HLA-typed donors contained around 300 gigabases of sequencing data and about 84 million unique TCR sequences.

The cohort was made up of under 800 healthy bone marrow donors. At the time of sampling, every cohort member was nominally healthy, though immune exposures that went unrecorded were likely present. The donor was CMV seropositive and was included in the group of around 300 seropositive cohort members. A peripheral blood sample was collected from each donor, and TCR beta sequencing was performed on peripheral blood mononuclear cells. The Qiagen DNeasy Blood Extraction Kit was used to extract genomic DNA from the blood cell samples. The method was the immunoSEQ multiplex PCR assay. For the multiplex PCR, a mixture combining 60 forward primers for TCR Vbeta segments and 13 reverse primers for TCR Jbeta segments was used. The CDR3 region of rearranged TCR beta genes was amplified from genomic DNA by a multiplex PCR assay. The Illumina HiSeq System was used to sequence the amplified TCR beta libraries as 87-base-pair reads. In the paper's pipeline: In a later analysis, tens of millions of unique TCR beta chains were counted across the roughly 610 repertoires, and roughly 9.9 million of these chains were shared by at least two donors. Raw reads were error-corrected and collapsed into unique sequences by a nearest-neighbor algorithm in which closely related sequences were merged to remove PCR and sequencing errors. Alignment of CDR3 sequences to IMGT reference sequences was used to assign V, D and J gene segments. For a sequence to be retained, at least a six-nucleotide match to both a V gene segment and a J gene segment was required. A rearrangement was called productive if the CDR3 had no stop codons and remained in frame with V and J, and every other rearrangement was called non-productive. Following IMGT convention, CDR3 was defined as the stretch from the second conserved V-encoded cysteine up to the conserved J-encoded phenylalanine. Sequences without an unambiguous match to a single V gene segment were excluded from the earlier analysis of almost 600 of the donors. An earlier analysis of several hundred of the donors called V segments functional above 56.7% productive rearrangements and segregating when the between-donor standard deviation exceeded 5%. A statistical classification framework was developed to diagnose cytomegalovirus status using the catalog of TCR beta chain sequences. A later analysis assigned V and J genes by comparing TCR nucleotide sequences with IMGT/GENE-DB human TR gene sequences. Using the TCRdist pipeline, a later analysis assigned CDR3 sequences along with most-parsimonious VDJ recombination scenarios. In a later analysis, every TCR beta chain was defined by the combination of its CDR3 amino acid sequence and its V-gene family, and reads without a unique V-gene family were dropped. In a later analysis, several hundred highly shared, low-generation-probability nucleotide sequences were removed to address suspected cross-contamination and a sequencing artifact. A later analysis calculated a clonal expansion index for each public chain from normalized within-repertoire ranks of inferred template counts. A later analysis computed generation probabilities with a VDJ recombination model fitted to out-of-frame rearrangements, and checked the results against IGoR. A later analysis scored TCR-TCR, TCR-HLA and TCR-CMV co-occurrence with hypergeometric tests, applying a repertoire-size bias correction to TCR pairs. A later analysis estimated false discovery rates by permuting HLA or CMV assignments 20 times. A later analysis grouped co-occurring TCRs with DBSCAN, adding TCRdist sequence similarity when clustering within HLA-allele-positive subsets. Co-occurrence clustering excluded repertoires with fewer than 30,000 or more than 120,000 public chains, plus five with anomalous nucleotide sharing. Entries here come from immuneACCESS through TCRdb and include only in-frame sequences with V and J called. Some clones fail to appear in such tables; in the studies checked, an unresolved V gene covers under half of the shortfall, and the cause of the remainder is unknown. D and trimming come from the DNA, and the V and J calls and clone size come from that table. This specimen's table enumerates about 48,000 clones. The biggest ten clones account for about 6% of the sample.

What the authors observed across the whole study: It was suggested by the authors that the approach could potentially be generalized to other disease states and immunological phenotypes. Some IMGT-functional V segments, including TRBV6-2 and TRBV6-3, could not be told apart with the 87-base-pair reads, so those segments were excluded. Three of the identified cytomegalovirus-associated TCR beta chains were confirmed in vitro to be specific for cytomegalovirus antigens. Cytomegalovirus status was reported to be diagnosed by the classifier with high specificity and sensitivity in both the original and validation cohorts. A further reported finding was that TCR beta sequences accurately predicted the HLA-A and HLA-B alleles for most subjects in the first cohort. Because counts were too low, about 15 rarely observed V segments, including chromosome 9 orphons, were left out of the earlier analysis of several hundred of the donors. Because HLA typing was missing for some donors at each locus, association tests included only the typed subset. A total of fewer than 200 TCR beta chains were listed by the study as associated with cytomegalovirus. A later analysis associated some 17,000 TCR beta sequences with specific HLA alleles at a false discovery rate of 0.05. While some public TCRs were present in many individuals, most TCR sequences turned up only very rarely across donors. Most CMV-associated TCR beta chains appeared to be HLA-restricted in a later analysis, and the HLA associations seemed to be driven largely by CMV exposure. In an earlier analysis of a few hundred of the donors, most TCR beta V segments were observed in productive rearrangements about 90% or about 30% of the time, broadly matching IMGT annotations. An association between a missense DCLRE1C variant and V-gene and J-gene trimming of TCR beta chains was found in a later genetic analysis and replicated in an independent cohort. Linkage disequilibrium might explain the correlated functional status among segregating V segments, but an unknown experimental factor could not be ruled out. In this cohort, only TCR beta chains were sequenced, and detectable features were limited by the absence of alpha or paired-chain data. In a later analysis, HLA-associated TCR beta chains were found to be more clonally expanded and to have lower generation probabilities than equally common non-associated chains. Several of the top co-occurrence clusters appeared to be linked to parvovirus B19, influenza, CMV and Epstein-Barr virus, according to a later analysis. According to a later genetic analysis, donors in an Asian-associated ancestry cluster had fewer N-insertions in productive TCRs than the approximately 670-donor mean. Immune exposure information for the cohort was limited to CMV serostatus. According to a later analysis, TCR association rates differed among HLA loci, with DRB1 alleles showing the most associated TCRs and HLA-C alleles showing the fewest. When HLA alleles, especially DR and DQ, strongly co-occurred, TCR associations were difficult to assign to individual alleles. The sequencing pipeline was judged likely to have produced a cluster of highly shared sequence variants as a technical artifact. The presence/absence analyses assumed that sequencing depth was roughly uniform across donors, and that assumption may not be true.

Inclusive of the bounding cysteine and phenylalanine, the CDR3 is 17 residues long. Solely the CDR3 DNA is kept, with 51 bases framed from the first base. The germline V gene yields SGHRS for CDR1 and YFSETQ for CDR2. The V end gives up 0 bases and the J end 7 bases, leaving 9 bases in the junction not matched to a gene. In the case of this clone: Its antigen is still unknown.

This receptor was identified in a male donor in good health and CMV-seropositive. This sequence uses TRBV5-1 and TRBJ2-2, and TRBD1 aligns with 10 junction nucleotides. Sample: PBMCs. For the CDR3, the sequence is CASSLVATGGADGELFF. The DNA sequence is TGCGCCAGCAGCTTGGTAGCGACAGGGGGCGCTGACGGGGAGCTGTTTTTT.